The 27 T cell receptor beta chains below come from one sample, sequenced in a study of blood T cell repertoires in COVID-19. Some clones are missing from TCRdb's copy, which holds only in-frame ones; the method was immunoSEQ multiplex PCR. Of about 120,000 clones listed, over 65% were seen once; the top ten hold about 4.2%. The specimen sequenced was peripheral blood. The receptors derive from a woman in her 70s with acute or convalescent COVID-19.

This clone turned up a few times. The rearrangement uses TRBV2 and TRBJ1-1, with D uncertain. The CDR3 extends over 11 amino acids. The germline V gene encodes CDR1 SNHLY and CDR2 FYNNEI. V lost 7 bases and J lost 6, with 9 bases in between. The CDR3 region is CASTPFSEAFF. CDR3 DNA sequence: TGTGCCAGCACCCCATTTTCTGAAGCTTTCTTT.

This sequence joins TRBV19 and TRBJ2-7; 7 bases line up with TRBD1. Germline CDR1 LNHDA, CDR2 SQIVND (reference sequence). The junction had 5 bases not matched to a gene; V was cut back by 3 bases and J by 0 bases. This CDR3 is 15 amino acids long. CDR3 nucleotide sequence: TGTGCCAGTAGTATTCGGACAGGAGGCTCCTACGAGCAGTACTTC. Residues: CASSIRTGGSYEQYF.

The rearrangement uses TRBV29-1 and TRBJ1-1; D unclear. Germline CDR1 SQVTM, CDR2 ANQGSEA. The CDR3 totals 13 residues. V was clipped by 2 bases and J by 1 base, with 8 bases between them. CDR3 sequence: CSVELQTNTEAFF. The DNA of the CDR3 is TGCAGCGTTGAACTACAGACGAACACTGAAGCTTTCTTT.

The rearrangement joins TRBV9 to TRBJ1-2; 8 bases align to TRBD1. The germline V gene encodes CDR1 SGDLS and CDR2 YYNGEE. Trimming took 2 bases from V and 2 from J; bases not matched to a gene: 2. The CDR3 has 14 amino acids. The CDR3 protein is CASSVGTGNYGYTF. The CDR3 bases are TGTGCCAGCAGCGTTGGGACAGGCAACTATGGCTACACCTTC.

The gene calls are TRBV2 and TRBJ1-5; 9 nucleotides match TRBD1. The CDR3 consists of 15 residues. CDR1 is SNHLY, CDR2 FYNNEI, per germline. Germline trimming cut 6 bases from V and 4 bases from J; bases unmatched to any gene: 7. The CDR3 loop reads CASREDRGWNQPQHF. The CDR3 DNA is TGTGCCAGCAGGGAGGACAGGGGTTGGAATCAGCCCCAGCATTTT.

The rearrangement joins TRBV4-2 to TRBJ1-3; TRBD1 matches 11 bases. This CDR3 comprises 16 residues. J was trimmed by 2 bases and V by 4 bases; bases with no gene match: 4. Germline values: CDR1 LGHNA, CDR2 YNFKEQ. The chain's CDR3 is CASSLRDRGTGNTIYF. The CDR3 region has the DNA TGTGCCAGCAGCCTTAGGGACAGGGGGACTGGAAACACCATATATTTT.

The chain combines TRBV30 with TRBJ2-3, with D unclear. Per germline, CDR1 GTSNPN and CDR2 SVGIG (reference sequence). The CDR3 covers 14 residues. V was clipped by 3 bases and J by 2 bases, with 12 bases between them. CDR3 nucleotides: TGTGCCTGGAGCACTCTTTCAACCACAGATACGCAGTATTTT. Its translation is CAWSTLSTTDTQYF.

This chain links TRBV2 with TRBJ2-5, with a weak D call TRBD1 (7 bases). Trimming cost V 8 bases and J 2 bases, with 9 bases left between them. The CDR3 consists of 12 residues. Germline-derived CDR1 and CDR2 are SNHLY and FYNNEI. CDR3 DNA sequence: TGTGCCAGCTCAGGGGGGCAAGAGACCCAGTACTTC. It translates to CASSGGQETQYF.

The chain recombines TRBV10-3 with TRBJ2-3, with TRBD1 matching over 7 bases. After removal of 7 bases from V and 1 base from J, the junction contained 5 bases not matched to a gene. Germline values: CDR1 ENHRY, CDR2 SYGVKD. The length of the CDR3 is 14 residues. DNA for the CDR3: TGTGCCATCACCAACGGACAGGGCACAGATACGCAGTATTTT. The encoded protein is CAITNGQGTDTQYF.

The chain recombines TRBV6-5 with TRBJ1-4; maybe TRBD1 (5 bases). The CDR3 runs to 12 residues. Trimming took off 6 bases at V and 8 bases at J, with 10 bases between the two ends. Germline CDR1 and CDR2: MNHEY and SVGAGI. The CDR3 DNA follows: TGTGCCAGCAGCAGGGTTTGGGAAAAACTGTTTTTT. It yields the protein CASSRVWEKLFF.

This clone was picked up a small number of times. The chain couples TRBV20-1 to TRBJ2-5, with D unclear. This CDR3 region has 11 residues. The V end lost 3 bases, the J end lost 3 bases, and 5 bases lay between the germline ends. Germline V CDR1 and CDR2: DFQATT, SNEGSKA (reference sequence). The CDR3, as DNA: TGCAGTGCTAGGTTCGAAGAGACCCAGTACTTC. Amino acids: CSARFEETQYF.

CDR3 DNA: TGTGCCAGCAGCTTTAGCGGACGTTATGGCTACACCTTC. Amino acids: CASSFSGRYGYTF. This chain links TRBV5-6 with TRBJ1-2, with D uncertain. V was shortened by 2 bases and J by 5 bases, with 10 bases between the two germline ends. This CDR3 is built from 13 residues. Germline V gives CDR1 SGHDT, CDR2 YYEEEE.

The CDR3 DNA reads TGTGCCACCAGTGACTCCGTCGCCGGGACAGGGGGGGCTTTCTTT. Translated: CATSDSVAGTGGAFF. V is TRBV24-1 and J is TRBJ1-1; 11 positions match TRBD1. This CDR3 has 15 residues. Germline values: CDR1 KGHDR, CDR2 SFDVKD. V lost 4 bases, J lost 11 bases, and 11 bases stayed unmatched.

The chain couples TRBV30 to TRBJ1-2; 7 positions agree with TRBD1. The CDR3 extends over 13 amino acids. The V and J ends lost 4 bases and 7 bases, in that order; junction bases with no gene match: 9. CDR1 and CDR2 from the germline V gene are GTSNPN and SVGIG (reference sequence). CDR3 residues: CAWTLDREAGYTF. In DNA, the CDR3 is TGTGCCTGGACCCTCGACAGGGAGGCTGGCTACACCTTC.

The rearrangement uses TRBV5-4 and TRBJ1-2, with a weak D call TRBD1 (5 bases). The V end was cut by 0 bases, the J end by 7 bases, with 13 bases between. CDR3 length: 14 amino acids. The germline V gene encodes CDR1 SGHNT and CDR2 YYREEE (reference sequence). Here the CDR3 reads CASSLDRQGGGYTF. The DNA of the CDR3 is TGTGCCAGCAGCTTGGACCGTCAGGGAGGTGGCTACACCTTC.

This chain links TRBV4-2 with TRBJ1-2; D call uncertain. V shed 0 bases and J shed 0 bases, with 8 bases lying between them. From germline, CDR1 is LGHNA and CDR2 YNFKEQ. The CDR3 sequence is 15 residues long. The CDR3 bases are TGTGCCAGCAGCCAAGAGGCAGTATCTAACTATGGCTACACCTTC. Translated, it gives CASSQEAVSNYGYTF.

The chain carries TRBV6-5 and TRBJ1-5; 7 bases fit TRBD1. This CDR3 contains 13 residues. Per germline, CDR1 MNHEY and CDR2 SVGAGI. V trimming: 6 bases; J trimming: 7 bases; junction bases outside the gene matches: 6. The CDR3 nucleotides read TGTGCCAGCAGGGGCACAGGGGCACAGCCCCAGCATTTT. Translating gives CASRGTGAQPQHF.

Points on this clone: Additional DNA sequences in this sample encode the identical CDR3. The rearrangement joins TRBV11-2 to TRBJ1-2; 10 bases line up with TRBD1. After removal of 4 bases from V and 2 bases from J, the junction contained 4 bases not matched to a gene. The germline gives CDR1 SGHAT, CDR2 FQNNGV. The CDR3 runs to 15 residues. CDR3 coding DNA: TGTGCCAGCAGCTCCCGGGACAGGGGAAACTATGGCTACACCTTC. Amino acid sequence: CASSSRDRGNYGYTF.

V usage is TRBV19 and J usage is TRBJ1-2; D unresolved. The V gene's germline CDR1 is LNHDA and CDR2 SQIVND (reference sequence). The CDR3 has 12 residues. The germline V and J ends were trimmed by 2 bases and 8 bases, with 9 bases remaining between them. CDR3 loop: CASSISGVGYTF. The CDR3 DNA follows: TGTGCCAGTAGTATATCCGGGGTAGGCTACACCTTC.

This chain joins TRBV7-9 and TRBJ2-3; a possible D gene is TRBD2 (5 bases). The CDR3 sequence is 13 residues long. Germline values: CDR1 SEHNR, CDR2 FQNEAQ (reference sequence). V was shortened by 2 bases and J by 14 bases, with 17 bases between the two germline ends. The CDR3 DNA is TGTGCCAGCAGCTTACGTCTTGCCGGACTGTGGTATTTT. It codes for CASSLRLAGLWYF.

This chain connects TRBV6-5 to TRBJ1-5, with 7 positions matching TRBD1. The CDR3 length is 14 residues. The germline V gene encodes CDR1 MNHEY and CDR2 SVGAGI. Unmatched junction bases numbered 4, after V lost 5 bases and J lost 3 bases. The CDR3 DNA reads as TGTGCCAGCAGTAGGACAGGTACCAATCAGCCCCAGCATTTT. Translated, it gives CASSRTGTNQPQHF.

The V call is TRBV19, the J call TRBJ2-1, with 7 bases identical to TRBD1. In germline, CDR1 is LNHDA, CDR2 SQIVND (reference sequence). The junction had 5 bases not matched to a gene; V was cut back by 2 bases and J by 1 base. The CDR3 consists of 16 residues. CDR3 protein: CASSIRTGGSYNEQFF. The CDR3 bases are TGTGCCAGTAGTATAAGGACAGGAGGTTCCTACAATGAGCAGTTCTTC. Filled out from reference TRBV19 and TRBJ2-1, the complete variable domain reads DGGITQSPKYLFRKEGQNVTLSCEQNLNHDAMYWYRQDPGQGLRLIYYSQIVNDFQKGDIAEGYSVSREKKESFPLTVTSAQKNPTAFYLCASSIRTGGSYNEQFFGPGTRLTVL.

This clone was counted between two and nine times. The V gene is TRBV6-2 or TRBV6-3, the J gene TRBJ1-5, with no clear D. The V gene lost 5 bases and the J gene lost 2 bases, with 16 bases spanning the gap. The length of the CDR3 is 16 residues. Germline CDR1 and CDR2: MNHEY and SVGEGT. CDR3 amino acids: CASSIAGLNGNQPQHF. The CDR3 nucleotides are TGTGCCAGCAGTATAGCCGGCCTCAATGGCAATCAGCCCCAGCATTTT.

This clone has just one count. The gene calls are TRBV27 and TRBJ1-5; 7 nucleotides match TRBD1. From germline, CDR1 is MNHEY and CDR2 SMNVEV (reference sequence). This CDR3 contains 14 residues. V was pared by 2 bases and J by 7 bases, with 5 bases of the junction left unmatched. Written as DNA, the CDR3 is TGTGCCAGCAGTTTAAATGAGGGGGCACAGCCCCAGCATTTT. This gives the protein CASSLNEGAQPQHF.

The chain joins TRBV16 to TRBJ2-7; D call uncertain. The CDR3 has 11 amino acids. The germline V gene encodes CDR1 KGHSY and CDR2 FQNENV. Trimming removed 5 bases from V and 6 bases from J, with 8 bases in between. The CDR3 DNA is TGTGCCAGCAGCACAGCTTTCGAGCAGTACTTC. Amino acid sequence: CASSTAFEQYF.

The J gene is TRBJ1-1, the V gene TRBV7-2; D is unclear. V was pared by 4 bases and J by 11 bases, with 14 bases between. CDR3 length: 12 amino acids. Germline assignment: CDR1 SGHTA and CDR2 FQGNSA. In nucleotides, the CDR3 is TGTGCCAGCAGCTCTCCGGGGAGGAGGGCTTTCTTT. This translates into CASSSPGRRAFF.

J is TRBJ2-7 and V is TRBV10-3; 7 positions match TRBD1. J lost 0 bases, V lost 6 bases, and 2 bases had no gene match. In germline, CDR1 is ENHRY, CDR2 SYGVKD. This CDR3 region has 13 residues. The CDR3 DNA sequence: TGTGCCATCAGGGGACAGAGCTCCTACGAGCAGTACGTC. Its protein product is CAIRGQSSYEQYV.